This TCR beta chain was captured in a study of identical twins (dated by TCRdb to between 2015 and 2016). At the level of the whole study: The study deep-sequenced TCR alpha and beta repertoires from monozygotic twins, unrelated adults of various ages and cord blood to test whether fetal clonotypes persist. Replicate twin experiments were performed at different times using different library preparation protocols to rule out contamination. Points the paper makes about the study in general: Zero-insertion analyses could be partly confounded by invariant T cells such as MAIT and iNKT, though diverse VJ usage argued against such confounding for most clonotypes. A weaker excess of twin sharing was found in beta out-of-frame sequences because the signal-to-noise ratio was lowered by fewer shared sequences. Fewer insertions were carried by abundant cord blood beta clonotypes, a similar but weaker trend appeared in young adult naive repertoires, and no such trend appeared in memory repertoires. Compared with coincidental sharing between unrelated individuals, an excess of low generation-probability sequences was observed among out-of-frame TCR alpha sequences shared between twins. Recombination models systematically underestimated out-of-frame TCR alpha sharing in monozygotic twins but agreed with sharing between unrelated individuals. Because the same donors could not be followed over many years, the conclusions relied on cross-sectional statistical analysis.

Every donor was a healthy Caucasian. Three pairs of female monozygotic twins, all aged roughly 18 to 29 years, were included in the twin cohort. Using Miltenyi CD45RO+ enrichment and human naive T-cell isolation kits, memory (CD45RO+) and naive T cells were isolated from PBMC. The germline V gene (reference sequence) yields WNHNN for CDR1 and SYGVQD for CDR2. The CDR3 holds 13 amino acids from the cysteine to the phenylalanine. The retained sequence is limited to the CDR3, 39 bases, with the frame set at the first base. The junction shows trimming of 6 bases on V and 6 bases on J, plus 11 bases between the germline ends. To note about this clonotype: This receptor's antigen is unknown. No per-base quality is available; no much larger clone lies one base away.

To prepare the library, 5' RACE was applied. Sequencing instrument: Illumina HiSeq 2000. A universal primer binding site was added through template switching, and the final cDNA carried a unique molecular identifier so that TCR cDNA molecules could be counted accurately. Specific primers in the conserved constant-segment region were used to synthesize first-strand cDNA for TCR alpha and beta chains. To control for contamination, each cDNA library was double barcoded with a SMART-Mk sample barcode plus Illumina barcodes. TruSeq adapter sequences and Illumina sample barcodes were added in two successive PCR steps. The Illumina HiSeq platform was used with custom primers to sequence TCR alpha and beta cDNA libraries. As for the original processing: Raw reads were processed with MiGEC to extract unique molecular identifiers, and MiXCR was used to determine CDR3 positions. For each individual, recombination models were inferred using an EM algorithm with the repgenHMM and IGoR tools. Shared clonotypes were analyzed with the tcR package in R, and sharing was normalized by the product of cloneset sizes. Out-of-frame nonproductive sequences were analyzed to study raw recombination free of thymic and clonal selection effects. TCRdb trimmed public reads at Q25 via fastp, called clones via MiXCR and kept in-frame beta chains. Each CDR3 protein appears once, grouped with its most common genes and DNA. The V and J calls here are based on TCRdb, not the publication. In all, the sample holds 200,000 to 250,000 distinct CDR3 sequences, and 7.5% of those were seen once. The ten largest clonotypes hold less than 2% of the sample.

These data were also reused for a study on yellow fever vaccine responses in identical twins. As that second study puts it: The T cell response to vaccination in identical twins was reported by the authors to appear partly convergent and partly personalized. In identical twins, the study followed T cell clones that responded to the vaccine with precision.

The receptor comes from a woman aged 18-29 years in good health. The specimen was memory (CD45RO+) T cells sorted from blood. The cell subset or site label corresponds to: CD45RO+ enriched T cells. This receptor chain uses TRBV10-1 and TRBJ2-2; TRBD2 is possibly the D segment (6 matching bases). The CDR3 is CASRVTSSGELFF. DNA sequence: TGCGCCAGCAGGGTAACTAGCTCCGGGGAGCTGTTTTTT.